This entry lists 25 T cell receptor beta chains sequenced from one sample in a study of T and B cells in COVID-19 patients. Blood genomic DNA input for TRB amplification was roughly 220-500 ng. BIOMED2 TRB-A/B primer pools were used in multiplex TRB PCR. MiXCR, run by TCRdb on the multiplex PCR reads, gives a single entry per CDR3 protein. Of 4,800 or so distinct CDR3 sequences in the sample, roughly 33% were seen once. The material sequenced was blood. These receptors came from a human donor who had recovered from COVID-19.

This clonotype came up a few times. V and J are TRBV6-6 and TRBJ2-1; 8 bases agree with TRBD1. This CDR3 region has 17 residues. Trimming at V came to 0 bases and at J to 4 bases, leaving 8 bases not matched to a gene. Germline V gives CDR1 MNHNY, CDR2 SVGAGI (reference sequence). Here the CDR3 reads CASSYSPGTGIYNEQFF. DNA for the CDR3: TGTGCCAGCAGTTACTCGCCCGGGACAGGTATTTACAATGAGCAGTTCTTC.

The V gene is TRBV27, the J gene TRBJ2-7; TRBD2 matches at 9 bases. Unmatched junction bases numbered 9, after V lost 6 bases and J lost 3 bases. Germline CDR1 MNHEY, CDR2 SMNVEV (reference sequence). CDR3 size: 15 residues. CDR3 sequence: CASRRVGLADYEQYF. The CDR3, as DNA: TGTGCCAGCAGAAGGGTGGGACTAGCAGACTACGAGCAGTACTTC.

This clonotype has just a few counts. This chain links TRBV30 with TRBJ2-2; the match to TRBD2 covers 11 bases. The CDR3 contains 15 residues. The junction had 5 bases not matched to a gene; V was cut back by 1 base and J by 7 bases. Germline V CDR1 and CDR2: GTSNPN, SVGIG (reference sequence). CDR3 in amino acids: CAWSGLAGIGGELFF. The CDR3 DNA reads as TGTGCCTGGAGTGGACTAGCGGGAATCGGCGGGGAGCTGTTTTTT.

This clonotype has a handful of counts. The V gene is TRBV19, the J gene TRBJ2-5; D gene uncertain. The germline V and J ends were trimmed by 2 bases and 1 base, with 8 bases remaining between them. The CDR3 runs 14 residues. Germline V gives CDR1 LNHDA, CDR2 SQIVND (reference sequence). In DNA, the CDR3 is TGTGCCAGTAGTATAAAACTGCTCCAAGAGACCCAGTACTTC. Protein product: CASSIKLLQETQYF.

This sequence joins TRBV6-2 or TRBV6-3 and TRBJ2-1, with 9 bases lining up with TRBD2. Germline values: CDR1 MNHEY, CDR2 SVGEGT. With V trimmed by 5 bases and J by 3 bases, 11 bases remained unmatched. The CDR3 totals 17 residues. The CDR3 DNA follows: TGTGCCAGCAGTCGAACAATAGCGGGAGCGTTCTACAATGAGCAGTTCTTC. Its protein product is CASSRTIAGAFYNEQFF.

This clonotype is medium-sized within its sample. V and J are TRBV6-5 and TRBJ2-2, with TRBD2 identical over 10 bases. The CDR3 has 16 amino acids. The germline V gene encodes CDR1 MNHEY and CDR2 SVGAGI. V shed 2 bases and J 6 bases; nucleotides not matched to a gene: 6. The CDR3 protein is CASSYRGLAVSGELFF. The CDR3 DNA reads as TGTGCCAGCAGTTACCGCGGACTAGCGGTATCCGGGGAGCTGTTTTTT.

This chain joins TRBV6-6 and TRBJ1-1, with D hard to call. V dropped 5 bases and J dropped 3 bases, with 10 bases sitting between them. The CDR3 runs 13 residues. CDR1 and CDR2 from the germline V gene are MNHNY and SVGAGI (reference sequence). The DNA for the CDR3 is TGTGCCAGCAGTGTTGAGGGTTACACTGAAGCTTTCTTT. This gives the protein CASSVEGYTEAFF.

This clonotype is medium-sized by share. This chain links TRBV5-4 with TRBJ2-2; 8 bases map to TRBD2. This CDR3 is built from 16 residues. V shed 7 bases, J shed 5 bases, and the junction held 13 bases outside the gene matches. Germline V gene sequence: CDR1 SGHNT, CDR2 YYREEE (reference sequence). Here the CDR3 DNA reads TGTGCCAGCGGACGAACCAAGCGGGAGTGGACCGGGGAGCTGTTTTTT. As protein: CASGRTKREWTGELFF.

The chain links TRBV5-4 to TRBJ2-7; the D gene is possibly TRBD2 (6 bases). Looked up from germline, CDR1 is SGHNT and CDR2 is YYREEE (reference sequence). Trimming stripped 2 bases from V and 8 bases from J, with 14 bases between. CDR3 length equals 13 residues. The CDR3 region has the DNA TGTGCCAGCAGCTTCCCTTCGGGGGTCAAGCAGTACTTC. This translates into CASSFPSGVKQYF.

The chain employs TRBV11-1 and TRBJ2-7; TRBD2 matches at 8 bases. Germline V gives CDR1 SGHAT, CDR2 FQDESV (reference sequence). CDR3 length equals 15 residues. V dropped 3 bases and J dropped 1; count of bases not matched to a gene: 5. CDR3 coding DNA: TGTGCCAGCAGCTTGGGCGGGAGGACTTCCTACGAGCAGTACTTC. Protein product: CASSLGGRTSYEQYF.

In its sample, this clonotype ranks as medium-sized. This sequence joins TRBV29-1 and TRBJ2-7; perhaps TRBD2 as D (6 bases). The CDR3 sequence is 14 residues long. Per germline, CDR1 SQVTM and CDR2 ANQGSEA. The germline V and J ends were trimmed by 4 bases and 7 bases, with 20 bases remaining between them. This CDR3 is CSVGMRDRQAEQYF. The CDR3 DNA is TGCAGCGTTGGAATGCGGGACCGGCAAGCAGAGCAGTACTTC.

Relative to its sample, this clonotype is medium-sized. The chain carries TRBV19 and TRBJ2-7; D gene uncertain. Germline CDR1 reads LNHDA; CDR2 reads SQIVND (reference sequence). With 5 bases removed from V and 4 bases from J, the gap between germline ends came to 12 bases. The CDR3 loop spans 13 amino acids. The CDR3 DNA is TGTGCCAGTAGTCCGTACATGGAATACGAGCAGTACTTC. It specifies CASSPYMEYEQYF.

In its sample, this clonotype was seen a few times. The chain has TRBV6-5 and TRBJ2-2; 7 nucleotides line up with TRBD1. The germline CDR1 and CDR2 sequences are MNHEY and SVGAGI. The CDR3 contains 14 residues. V shed 5 bases, J shed 6 bases, and the junction held 6 bases outside the gene matches. Here the CDR3 reads CASSITGVAGELFF. In DNA form, the CDR3 reads TGTGCCAGCAGTATAACAGGGGTGGCCGGGGAGCTGTTTTTT.

This clonotype was seen only a few times. The J gene is TRBJ2-2, the V gene TRBV30, with D unclear. The CDR3 spans 11 residues. The germline V and J ends were trimmed by 1 base and 7 bases, with 4 bases remaining between them. Germline V lookup: CDR1 GTSNPN, CDR2 SVGIG (reference sequence). The CDR3 here is CAWSGGGELFF. Written as DNA, the CDR3 is TGTGCCTGGAGTGGAGGCGGGGAGCTGTTTTTT.

The rearrangement joins TRBV5-1 to TRBJ2-7; 9 nucleotides match TRBD2. V lost 4 bases to trimming and J lost 7 bases; unmatched junction nucleotides: 6. From germline, CDR1 is SGHRS and CDR2 YFSETQ. The CDR3 sequence is 13 residues long. Here the CDR3 reads CASSGGTSREQYF. CDR3 DNA sequence: TGCGCCAGCAGCGGCGGGACTAGCAGAGAGCAGTACTTC.

This clonotype was found a few times. CDR3 region: CSARGGRERRETQYF. DNA of the CDR3: TGCAGTGCTAGAGGTGGGCGGGAACGGCGGGAGACCCAGTACTTC. The V call is TRBV20-1, the J call TRBJ2-5; tentative D call: TRBD2 (6 bases). Deletions cut 1 base from V and 5 bases from J, with 17 bases between. The germline gives CDR1 DFQATT, CDR2 SNEGSKA (reference sequence). CDR3 size: 15 residues.

The rearrangement uses TRBV20-1 and TRBJ2-1; 7 positions match TRBD2. V gave up 0 bases and J gave up 4 bases; unmatched junction bases: 6. The CDR3 spans 15 residues. Germline V lookup: CDR1 DFQATT, CDR2 SNEGSKA (reference sequence). This CDR3 is CSARERSGTYNEQFF. In DNA, the CDR3 is TGCAGTGCTAGAGAAAGGAGCGGGACTTACAATGAGCAGTTCTTC.

This clonotype was seen a few times. This chain connects TRBV6-4 to TRBJ2-3; 11 bases are shared with TRBD2. The CDR3 is 15 amino acids. Trimming cost V 5 bases and J 0 bases; bases outside gene matches: 1. CDR1 is MRHNA, CDR2 SNTAGT, per germline. The CDR3 region has the DNA TGTGCCAGCAGTAGGACTAGCGGGAGCACAGATACGCAGTATTTT. Residues: CASSRTSGSTDTQYF.

CDR3 sequence (DNA): TGTGCCAGCAGTCCCGGAGCGGGAACCAGCTATGGCTACACCTTC. This codes for CASSPGAGTSYGYTF. The chain links TRBV27 to TRBJ1-2; D gene ambiguous. CDR3 length: 15 amino acids. CDR1 is MNHEY and CDR2 is SMNVEV in the germline V gene (reference sequence). The germline V and J ends were trimmed by 5 bases and 4 bases, with 17 bases remaining between them.

This clonotype has only a few counts. This chain connects TRBV7-9 to TRBJ2-3, with no clear D. The V gene's germline CDR1 is SEHNR and CDR2 FQNEAQ (reference sequence). Trimming cost V 5 bases and J 2 bases, with 5 bases left between them. The length of the CDR3 is 12 residues. In DNA form, the CDR3 reads TGTGCCAGCAGCGAATACACAGATACGCAGTATTTT. It encodes CASSEYTDTQYF.

The V and J genes are TRBV10-1 and TRBJ2-1; D possibly corresponds to TRBD2 (6 bases). Germline values: CDR1 WNHNN, CDR2 SYGVQD (reference sequence). V was trimmed by 0 bases and J by 12 bases, leaving 9 bases between them. This CDR3 comprises 12 residues. CDR3 nucleotides: TGCGCCAGCAGTGAGTCTTTGGGGGGGCAGTTCTTC. Protein sequence: CASSESLGGQFF.

This clonotype has a handful of counts. The chain employs TRBV15 and TRBJ2-7, with 9 bases that match TRBD2. This CDR3 is 14 amino acids long. Trimming cost V 1 base and J 7 bases; bases outside gene matches: 5. Germline V CDR1 and CDR2: LNHNV, YYDKDF (reference sequence). CDR3 in DNA: TGTGCCACCAGCAGAGGAGAGCTAGCGGGGGAGCAGTACTTC. This codes for CATSRGELAGEQYF.

V and J are TRBV5-6 and TRBJ1-2, with 8 bases fitting TRBD1. Losses at the gene ends were 3 bases for V and 6 bases for J; bases not matched to a gene: 4. The CDR3 has 13 amino acids. Germline loops: CDR1 SGHDT, CDR2 YYEEEE. The CDR3 sequence is CASSSTGGDGYTF. DNA of the CDR3: TGTGCCAGCAGCTCAACAGGGGGGGATGGCTACACCTTC.

This clonotype was detected a few times. The genes are TRBV27 and TRBJ2-1; 10 bases are shared with TRBD2. Per the germline V gene, CDR1 is MNHEY and CDR2 is SMNVEV (reference sequence). V lost 4 bases to trimming and J lost 7 bases; unmatched junction nucleotides: 10. This CDR3 comprises 16 residues. The CDR3 DNA sequence: TGTGCCAGCAGTTCGGTGAGCGGGAGGGGCCTTAATGAGCAGTTCTTC. Protein product: CASSSVSGRGLNEQFF.

This clonotype has a handful of counts. The chain is built from TRBV6-4 and TRBJ2-3, with 8 positions matching TRBD2. This CDR3 contains 14 residues. Per the germline V gene, CDR1 is MRHNA and CDR2 is SNTAGT. After removal of 5 bases from V and 5 bases from J, the junction contained 6 bases not matched to a gene. CDR3 sequence: CASSRAGEGDTQYF. The CDR3 region has the DNA TGTGCCAGCAGTAGAGCGGGAGAGGGAGATACGCAGTATTTT.